These 20 T cell receptor beta chains were all obtained from the same sample, sequenced in a study of cytomegalovirus exposure and HLA in healthy donors. 60 Vbeta and 13 Jbeta primers were used in PCR. Sequenced by immunoSEQ multiplex PCR; TCRdb stores in-frame clones only, minus some. The sample lists approximately 190,000 clones; 77% were seen once. The source material was PBMCs. These receptors originate from a woman aged 25 to 39 in good health and CMV-seropositive.

V gene TRBV9 combines with J gene TRBJ2-2, with 12 bases matching TRBD2. The V gene end was trimmed by 4 bases and the J gene end by 8 bases; junction bases not matched to a gene: 15. The germline gives CDR1 SGDLS, CDR2 YYNGEE. This CDR3 region has 18 residues. The CDR3 region is CASSPDPPSGGAIGELFF. In DNA, the CDR3 is TGTGCCAGCAGCCCGGATCCCCCTAGCGGGGGGGCCATTGGGGAGCTGTTTTTT.

This clone was seen a handful of times. The chain is built from TRBV7-8 and TRBJ2-7; 9 bases align to TRBD1. Germline CDR1 SGHVS, CDR2 FQNEAQ. The CDR3 totals 16 residues. Unmatched junction bases numbered 10, after V lost 5 bases and J lost 2 bases. CDR3 nucleotide sequence: TGTGCCAGCAGCACACAGGGGGCTGAGCGCCCCTACGAGCAGTACTTC. It specifies CASSTQGAERPYEQYF.

The V and J genes are TRBV7-3 and TRBJ2-5; 7 positions agree with TRBD2. CDR3 length: 13 residues. Germline trimming cut 1 base from V and 7 bases from J; bases unmatched to any gene: 3. Germline loops: CDR1 SGHTA, CDR2 FQGTGA. CDR3 DNA sequence: TGTGCCAGCAGCTTAAATGGGGGGGTGACCCAGTACTTC. This translates into CASSLNGGVTQYF.

For this clone: Other DNA sequences in the same sample also yield this CDR3. V and J are TRBV2 and TRBJ2-7; the D is unclear. Germline values: CDR1 SNHLY, CDR2 FYNNEI. The CDR3 loop spans 13 amino acids. V lost 4 bases to trimming and J lost 5 bases, with 12 bases between them. CDR3 region: CASSVIELHEQYF. For the CDR3, the DNA is TGTGCCAGCAGTGTAATAGAGTTGCACGAGCAGTACTTC.

The rearrangement uses TRBV15 and TRBJ2-1, with D perhaps matching TRBD2 (5 bases). The CDR3 has 15 amino acids. The V gene's germline CDR1 is LNHNV and CDR2 YYDKDF (reference sequence). The V end lost 2 bases, the J end lost 2 bases, and 10 bases lay between the germline ends. CDR3 protein: CATSRREGTYNEQFF. Here the CDR3 DNA reads TGTGCCACCAGCAGACGGGAAGGTACCTACAATGAGCAGTTCTTC.

The CDR3 here is CASSLAASGHNEQFF. CDR3 in DNA: TGCGCCAGCAGCTTGGCCGCTAGCGGCCACAATGAGCAGTTCTTC. This chain uses TRBV5-1 with TRBJ2-1, with 7 nucleotides matching TRBD2. There are 15 residues in the CDR3. J was trimmed by 5 bases and V by 0 bases; bases with no gene match: 5. Per the germline V gene, CDR1 is SGHRS and CDR2 is YFSETQ.

This clone was detected a few times. The chain links TRBV4-1 to TRBJ2-7; 7 bases line up with TRBD2. After removal of 8 bases from V and 12 bases from J, the junction contained 19 bases not matched to a gene. CDR1 is MGHRA and CDR2 is YSYEKL in the germline V gene. This CDR3 is 14 amino acids long. Written as DNA, the CDR3 is TGCGCCAGCTCACCCTACGGACTAGACGTAATACGGTACTTC. Protein: CASSPYGLDVIRYF.

The chain uses TRBV5-6 and TRBJ1-1, with TRBD1 as a possible D gene (5 bases). V dropped 3 bases and J dropped 4 bases, with 13 bases sitting between them. The CDR3 is made up of 14 amino acids. Germline V gene lookup returns CDR1 SGHDT and CDR2 YYEEEE. The CDR3 protein is CASSSPAGRTEAFF. The CDR3 coding sequence is TGTGCCAGCAGCTCTCCGGCAGGGCGCACTGAAGCTTTCTTT.

The chain combines TRBV5-6 with TRBJ2-7; tentatively, D is TRBD2 (7 bases). The CDR3 extends over 13 amino acids. Trimming cost V 1 base and J 6 bases, with 11 bases left between them. In germline, CDR1 is SGHDT, CDR2 YYEEEE. CDR3 nucleotides: TGTGCCAGCAGCTTGACAGGGAGGGGCGAGCAGTACTTC. It yields the protein CASSLTGRGEQYF.

V gene TRBV21-1 combines with J gene TRBJ2-7; TRBD1 is the table's D call and was not checked against the DNA. TRBV21-1 corresponds to a pseudogene. The CDR3 contains 13 residues. For the CDR3, the DNA is TGTGCCAGCAGGACAGGGAGCTCCTACGAGCAGTACTTC. This encodes CASRTGSSYEQYF.

This chain joins TRBV28 and TRBJ2-3; 8 nucleotides line up with TRBD2. The CDR3 length is 16 residues. The J segment lost 4 bases and the V segment lost 4 bases, leaving 10 bases of the junction unmatched. Germline values: CDR1 MDHEN, CDR2 SYDVKM. Here the CDR3 reads CASSSPGLGWSDTQYF. In DNA form, the CDR3 reads TGTGCCAGCAGTTCGCCGGGACTAGGATGGTCAGATACGCAGTATTTT.

This rearrangement joins TRBV19 to TRBJ2-3; D possibly corresponds to TRBD2 (7 bases). In germline, CDR1 is LNHDA, CDR2 SQIVND (reference sequence). CDR3 length equals 15 residues. The V gene lost 5 bases and the J gene lost 2 bases, with 14 bases spanning the gap. CDR3 amino acids: CASSVGGGATDTQYF. In DNA, the CDR3 is TGTGCCAGTAGTGTCGGAGGGGGGGCCACAGATACGCAGTATTTT.

The V gene is TRBV29-1, the J gene TRBJ2-5, with D maybe TRBD1 (6 bases). Germline CDR1 SQVTM, CDR2 ANQGSEA. Trimming took off 6 bases at V and 5 bases at J, with 16 bases between the two ends. The CDR3 is made up of 13 amino acids. For the CDR3, the DNA is TGCAGCGTAATCAGGGCAGGGGCGGAGACCCAGTACTTC. As protein: CSVIRAGAETQYF. The full variable domain, rest sourced from reference TRBV29-1 and TRBJ2-5, is SAVISQKPSRDICQRGTSLTIQCQVDSQVTMMFWYRQQPGQSLTLIATANQGSEATYESGFVIDKFPISRPNLTFSTLTVSNMSPEDSSIYLCSVIRAGAETQYFGPGTRLLVL.

This clone was picked up a small number of times. The chain couples TRBV18 to TRBJ1-5; TRBD1 matches at 11 bases. The CDR3 is 15 amino acids. The V gene's germline CDR1 is KGHSH and CDR2 LQKENI. Trimming removed 3 bases from V and 5 bases from J; junction bases left unmatched: 3. The CDR3 DNA is TGTGCCAGCTCACCCGGACAGGGGGCGTATCAGCCCCAGCATTTT. Its translation is CASSPGQGAYQPQHF. Filled out from reference TRBV18 and TRBJ1-5, the complete variable domain reads NAGVMQNPRHLVRRRGQEARLRCSPMKGHSHVYWYRQLPEEGLKFMVYLQKENIIDESGMPKERFSAEFPKEGPSILRIQQVVRGDSAAYFCASSPGQGAYQPQHFGDGTRLSIL.

This clone was observed a few times. The V and J genes are TRBV7-9 and TRBJ2-2, with a possible D match to TRBD1 (6 bases). This CDR3 region has 12 residues. Germline V CDR1 and CDR2: SEHNR, FQNEAQ (reference sequence). The V and J ends lost 3 bases and 10 bases respectively, with 9 bases between them. CDR3 region: CASSFRQEELFF. The CDR3 DNA follows: TGTGCCAGCAGCTTCCGACAGGAGGAGCTGTTTTTT.

The rearrangement joins TRBV4-3 to TRBJ2-5, with 9 bases matching TRBD1. Germline-derived CDR1 and CDR2 are LGHNA and YSLEER. CDR3 length: 15 amino acids. V shed 1 base and J 4 bases; nucleotides not matched to a gene: 4. The CDR3 is CASSQGQGEGETQYF. The CDR3 DNA is TGCGCCAGCAGCCAAGGACAGGGGGAGGGAGAGACCCAGTACTTC.

The gene calls are TRBV5-1 and TRBJ1-2; TRBD1 aligns across 12 bases. The CDR3 extends over 15 amino acids. J lost 10 bases, V lost 3 bases, and 10 bases had no gene match. Per germline, CDR1 SGHRS and CDR2 YFSETQ. CDR3 residues: CASSSLTGTGGNYTF. CDR3 nucleotide sequence: TGCGCCAGCAGCTCCCTAACGGGGACAGGGGGCAACTACACCTTC.

This clone was observed a handful of times. The chain links TRBV2 to TRBJ1-6; unclear D gene. Trimming shortened V by 6 bases and J by 12 bases, and 15 bases separated the two germline ends. The CDR3 contains 13 residues. The germline gives CDR1 SNHLY, CDR2 FYNNEI. DNA of the CDR3: TGTGCCAGCAGGAGGGAGATAGGAGAACCCCTCCACTTT. It translates to CASRREIGEPLHF. Full variable domain (outside the CDR3, taken from reference TRBV2 and TRBJ1-6): EPEVTQTPSHQVTQMGQEVILRCVPISNHLYFYWYRQILGQKVEFLVSFYNNEISEKSEIFDDQFSVERPDGSNFTLKIRSTKLEDSAMYFCASRREIGEPLHFGNGTRLTVT.

The chain couples TRBV6-6 to TRBJ2-4; 7 positions agree with TRBD1. This CDR3 is 13 amino acids long. V was pared by 2 bases and J by 8 bases, with 3 bases of the junction left unmatched. Germline V gene sequence: CDR1 MNHNY, CDR2 SVGAGI (reference sequence). Written as DNA, the CDR3 is TGTGCCAGCAGTTACAGGGGGCCTGACATTCAGTACTTC. Translation gives CASSYRGPDIQYF.

The V gene is TRBV30, the J gene TRBJ1-1; D is undetermined. CDR1 GTSNPN and CDR2 SVGIG come from the germline V gene (reference sequence). The CDR3 totals 13 residues. V was shortened by 3 bases and J by 0 bases, with 8 bases between the two germline ends. CDR3 DNA: TGTGCCTGGAGACTTCAGGTGAACACTGAAGCTTTCTTT. Its protein is CAWRLQVNTEAFF.